This T cell receptor (beta chain) was retrieved from a study of CXCR3-negative and CXCR3-positive naive CD8 T cells. Study-wide points: Naive CXCR3-positive cells had TRB CDR3s more hydrophobic than those of CXCR3-negative naive cells.

This CDR3 comprises 12 residues. Germline-derived CDR1 and CDR2 are SGHTA and FQGTGA. UMI-labeled 5' RACE yielded the TRB cDNA libraries. TCRdb reworked the 5' RACE reads into one entry per CDR3 protein, no DNA. The sample totals about 46,000 distinct CDR3 sequences. Of note for this clonotype: The antigen remains undetermined.

This sequence joins TRBV7-3 and TRBJ2-1. The TCR comes from a human donor in good health. Some clones in this sample may be carry-over from other donors' samples. The sample taken for sequencing was naive CXCR3- CD8+ T cells from blood. The subset is: CD45RO-CCR7+CD27+CD95- naive CD8+ T cells lacking CXCR3 (TNR3-). CDR3 sequence reads: CASSFGDNEQFF. The full variable domain, its missing parts supplied by reference TRBV7-3 and TRBJ2-1, is GAGVSQTPSNKVTEKGKYVELRCDPISGHTALYWYRQSLGQGPEFLIYFQGTGAADDSGLPNDRFFAVRPEGSVSTLKIQRTERGDSAVYLCASSFGDNEQFFGPGTRLTVL.